Listed here is a single TCR beta chain. The antigen remains undetermined. The data originate from a study of cytomegalovirus exposure and HLA in healthy donors. The CDR3 totals 12 residues. Germline V lookup: CDR1 SGHAT, CDR2 FQNNGV. Trimming stripped 5 bases from V and 8 bases from J, with 11 bases between. Using immunoSEQ multiplex PCR, the repertoire was profiled, and TCRdb retains in-frame clones only, with some absent. The top ten hold roughly 3.3% of the sample, which has 65,000 to 80,000 clones, approximately 94% seen once. The study drew the donors from its approximately 110-subject validation cohort, separate from the roughly 700-subject first cohort. General study results and limits: It was reported that the classifier diagnosed cytomegalovirus status with high specificity and sensitivity in both the original and validation cohorts. Listed as cytomegalovirus-associated were roughly 180 TCR beta chains. TCR clusters originating in the first cohort tended to co-occur in the 100 to 150 validation repertoires, according to a later analysis.

Specimen: PBMCs. The receptor's source is a young woman in good health and CMV-seropositive. The V gene is TRBV11-2, the J gene TRBJ2-3, with D unresolved. The CDR3 sequence is CASSRPGGTQYF. The CDR3 DNA follows: TGTGCCAGCAGCCGTCCGGGTGGTACGCAGTATTTT.